Reported below is one T cell receptor (beta chain). What it binds is unknown. The sample comes from a study of OX40 agonist ivuxolimab in advanced cancers. The overall study: Patients assigned to dose escalation were diagnosed with hepatocellular carcinoma, melanoma, renal cell or head and neck cancer. Study results and caveats: Antigen specificity of clonally expanded peripheral T cells was not established.

The ends were cut back, 3 bases at V and 3 bases at J, with 12 bases in the middle. Germline values: CDR1 MNHNS, CDR2 SASEGT. The CDR3 covers 14 residues. TCRdb's table, derived via immunoSEQ multiplex PCR, lists solely in-frame clones and lacks some. The table records about 75,000 clones, roughly 90% of them present only once. The rearrangement uses TRBV6-1 and TRBJ2-7, with D perhaps matching TRBD2 (7 bases). Sequencing used CD4+ or CD8+ T cells sorted from blood, obtained in a trial of the OX40 agonist ivuxolimab. The receptor's source is an adult with an advanced solid tumor such as melanoma, head and neck, liver or kidney cancer. The CDR3 DNA is TGTGCCAGCAGTGAGGGGGGGCGGGGCTACGAGCAGTACTTC. It codes for CASSEGGRGYEQYF.